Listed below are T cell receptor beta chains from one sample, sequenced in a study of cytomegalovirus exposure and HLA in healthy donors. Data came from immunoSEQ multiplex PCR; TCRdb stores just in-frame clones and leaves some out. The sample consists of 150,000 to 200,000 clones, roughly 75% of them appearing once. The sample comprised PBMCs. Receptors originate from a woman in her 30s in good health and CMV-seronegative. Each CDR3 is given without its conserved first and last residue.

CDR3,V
ASRITTSNTEAF,TRBV6-5
ASSEGGQGLGYT,TRBV2
ASSYRGSYEQY,TRBV6-5
ASSPHAGGNTEAF,TRBV18
ASSPGGSSYEQY,TRBV18
ASSLTDSFNEKLF,TRBV27
SVDSLRDGYT,TRBV29-1
ASSLRDSSYNSPLH,TRBV13
ASSEVINRETF,TRBV6-1
ASSPRTSGSYEQY,TRBV11-2
ASSGGGETQY,TRBV25-1
ASSLQTGLVGELF,TRBV5-1
SVDHPGSSTDTQY,TRBV29-1
ASSFRTSWGSEQF,TRBV7-2
ASSLDRNTDTQY,TRBV11-2
ASSDDRGRGGYT,TRBV10-2
ASSTTVQYGNTIY,TRBV5-8
AWEGDKGGRYEQY,TRBV30
AWSTGFQETQY,TRBV30
ASSQEVWRGAPGANVLT,TRBV4-2
ASSPQGGDSYEQY,TRBV9
ASSPGQLREKLF,TRBV18
ACPLWRGDRGEELF,TRBV30
ASSEKTGNYGYT,TRBV5-1
ASSVNRGVRNEQF,TRBV6-1
ASSQGGLSNQPQH,TRBV4-3
ASSIRGVPLGGYT,TRBV19
ARGGARPQH,TRBV6-5
AWSPLDRDFYEQY,TRBV30
ASSRDRVNSPLH,TRBV5-1
ASSSQTANYGYT,TRBV7-2
ASSLDRYSNQPQH,TRBV6-6
ASSLDPGGAKSPLH,TRBV5-4
AWKPSPGLNNEQF,TRBV30
ASSLGTVRTDTQY,TRBV7-9
ASSGELQPQH,TRBV6-1
ASRTASTNEKLF,TRBV5-1
AWSESAWGSSYEQY,TRBV30
ASSLAGQGATYEQY,TRBV5-5
ASRAPRGLETQY,TRBV2
ASSQGTSGRIYEQY,TRBV4-2
ASSIEQARHSGANVLT,TRBV19
ASSTLGLAQETQY,TRBV18
ASSIAGDRGYEQY,TRBV19
ASSSPGGGDSYEQY,TRBV5-4
ASSQVPRGFGNTIY,TRBV4-1
SVEEVASTDTQY,TRBV29-1
ASSPPSFRQHEQY,TRBV23-1